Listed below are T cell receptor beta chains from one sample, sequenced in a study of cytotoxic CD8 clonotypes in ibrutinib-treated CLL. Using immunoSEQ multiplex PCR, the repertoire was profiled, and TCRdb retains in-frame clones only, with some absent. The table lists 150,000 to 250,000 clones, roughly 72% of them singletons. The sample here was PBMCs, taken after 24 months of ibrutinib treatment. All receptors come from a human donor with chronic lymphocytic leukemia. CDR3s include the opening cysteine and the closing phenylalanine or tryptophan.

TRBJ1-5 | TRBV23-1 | CASSQGTNQPQHF
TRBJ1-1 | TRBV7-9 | CASKSGQGNTEAFF
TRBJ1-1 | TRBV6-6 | CASTHPVGTEAFF
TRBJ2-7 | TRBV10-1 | CASSENSGKDGYEQYF
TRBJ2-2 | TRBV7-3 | CASSLTVMTAPTGELFF
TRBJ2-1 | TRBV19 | CASSIGLALYNEQFF
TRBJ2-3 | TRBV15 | CATSRDPLGTTDTQYF
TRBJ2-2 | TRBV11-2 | CASTHPRDTYTGELFF
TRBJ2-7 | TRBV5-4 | CASSSTTGYEQYF
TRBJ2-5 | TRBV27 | CASSPHPGPVETQYF
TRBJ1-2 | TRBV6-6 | CASSWDRTSSYGYTF
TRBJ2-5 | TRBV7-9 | CASRQAGHKETQYF
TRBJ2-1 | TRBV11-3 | CASSSQTGGYHNEQFF
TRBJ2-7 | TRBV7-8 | CASSSYSGPYEQYF
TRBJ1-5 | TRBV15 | CATSSTGGTLQPQHF
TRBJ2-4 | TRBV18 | CASSPVKAKNIQYF
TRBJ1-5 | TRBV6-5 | CASSYSTGTNQPQHF
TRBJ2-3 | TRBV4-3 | CASSQVIFGDTQYF
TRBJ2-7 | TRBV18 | CASSDLSYEQYF
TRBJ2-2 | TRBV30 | CAWGYNTGELFF
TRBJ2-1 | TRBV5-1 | CASSTGLAGTEQFF
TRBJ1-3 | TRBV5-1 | CASSPDRVGNTIYF
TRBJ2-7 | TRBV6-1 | CASKSAGVSHEQYF
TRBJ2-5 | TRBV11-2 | CASSRQVTETQYF
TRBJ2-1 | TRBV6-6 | CASSYSNRYNEQFF
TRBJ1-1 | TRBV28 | CASSLLRQGYTEAFF
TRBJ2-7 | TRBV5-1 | CASSPDTSGRGGMSSYEQYF
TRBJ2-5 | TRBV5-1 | CASSLVPAGYKLGAETQYF
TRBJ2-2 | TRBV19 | CASSKRESQYGELFF
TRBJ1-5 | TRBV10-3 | CAISDGVQPQHF
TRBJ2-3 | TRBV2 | CASSLRVSTDTQYF
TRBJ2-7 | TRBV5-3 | CASSQEYGPYEQYF
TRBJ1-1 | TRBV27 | CASSLGRHTEAFF
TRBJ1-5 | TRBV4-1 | CASSQSGGQGNQPQHF
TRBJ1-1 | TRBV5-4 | CASSLGGTLNTEAFF
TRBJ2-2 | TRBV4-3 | CASSQDPSGRNTGELFF
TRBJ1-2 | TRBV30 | CAWSGGRGLITF
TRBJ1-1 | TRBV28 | CASSLWQPINTEAFF
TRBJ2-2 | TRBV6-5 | CASSLLGPSTGELFF
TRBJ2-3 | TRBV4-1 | CASGQGSLAGGRDTQYF
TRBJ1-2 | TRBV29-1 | CSVPGAYGYTF